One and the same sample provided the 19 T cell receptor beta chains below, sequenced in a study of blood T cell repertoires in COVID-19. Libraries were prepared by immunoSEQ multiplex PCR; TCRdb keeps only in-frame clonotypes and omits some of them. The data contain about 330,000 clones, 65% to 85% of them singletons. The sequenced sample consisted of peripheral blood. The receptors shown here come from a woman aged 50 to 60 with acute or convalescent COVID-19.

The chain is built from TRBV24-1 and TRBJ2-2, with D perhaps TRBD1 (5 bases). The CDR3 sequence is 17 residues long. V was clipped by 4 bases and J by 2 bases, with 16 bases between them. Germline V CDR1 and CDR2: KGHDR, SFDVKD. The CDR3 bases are TGTGCCACCAGTGACCGAAACCTCAGGGTAAACACCGGGGAGCTGTTTTTT. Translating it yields CATSDRNLRVNTGELFF.

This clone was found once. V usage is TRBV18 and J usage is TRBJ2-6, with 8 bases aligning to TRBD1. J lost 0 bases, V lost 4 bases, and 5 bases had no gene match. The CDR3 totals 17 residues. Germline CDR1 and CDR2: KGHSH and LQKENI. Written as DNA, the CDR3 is TGTGCCAGCTCACGAGGACAGGGTAACTCTGGGGCCAACGTCCTGACTTTC. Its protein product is CASSRGQGNSGANVLTF.

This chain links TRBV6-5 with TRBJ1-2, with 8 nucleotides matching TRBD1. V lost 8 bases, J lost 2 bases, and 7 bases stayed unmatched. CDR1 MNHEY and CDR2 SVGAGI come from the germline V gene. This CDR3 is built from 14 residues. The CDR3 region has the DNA TGTGCCAGCGGCCTGGACAGGGCCAACTATGGCTACACCTTC. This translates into CASGLDRANYGYTF.

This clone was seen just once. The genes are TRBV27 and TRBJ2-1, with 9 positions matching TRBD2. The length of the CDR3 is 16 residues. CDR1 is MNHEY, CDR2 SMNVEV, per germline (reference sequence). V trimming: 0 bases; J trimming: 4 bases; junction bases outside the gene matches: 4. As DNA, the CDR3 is TGTGCCAGCAGTTTATCCCGGACTAGCGCATACAATGAGCAGTTCTTC. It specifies CASSLSRTSAYNEQFF.

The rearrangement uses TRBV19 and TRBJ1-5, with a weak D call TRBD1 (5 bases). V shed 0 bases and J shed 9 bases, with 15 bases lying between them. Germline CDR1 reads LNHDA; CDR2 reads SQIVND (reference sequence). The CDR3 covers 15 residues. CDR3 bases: TGTGCCAGTAGTATAGAGACGGGAGGGGCCGGGCCCCAGCATTTT. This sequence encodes CASSIETGGAGPQHF.

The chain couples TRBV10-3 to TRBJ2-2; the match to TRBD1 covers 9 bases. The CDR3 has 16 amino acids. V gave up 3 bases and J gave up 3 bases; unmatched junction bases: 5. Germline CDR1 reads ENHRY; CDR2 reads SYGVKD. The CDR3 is CAISERDRVDTGELFF. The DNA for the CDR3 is TGTGCCATCAGTGAACGGGACAGGGTCGACACCGGGGAGCTGTTTTTT.

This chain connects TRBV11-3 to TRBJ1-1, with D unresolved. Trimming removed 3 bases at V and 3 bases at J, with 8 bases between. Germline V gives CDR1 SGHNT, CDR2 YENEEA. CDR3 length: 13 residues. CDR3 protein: CASSFQRDTEAFF. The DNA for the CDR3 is TGTGCCAGCAGCTTTCAGCGGGACACTGAAGCTTTCTTT.

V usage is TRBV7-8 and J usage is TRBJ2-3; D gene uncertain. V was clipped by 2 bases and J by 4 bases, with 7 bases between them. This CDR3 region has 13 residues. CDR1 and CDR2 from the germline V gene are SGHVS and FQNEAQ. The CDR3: CASSLSGSDTQYF. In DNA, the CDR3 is TGTGCCAGCAGCTTATCCGGGTCAGATACGCAGTATTTT.

CDR3 residues: CASSLGEPALYEQFF. CDR3 in DNA: TGTGCCAGCAGCTTAGGAGAACCAGCGCTGTATGAGCAGTTCTTC. The chain uses TRBV7-8 and TRBJ2-1, with no clear D. CDR1 is SGHVS and CDR2 is FQNEAQ in the germline V gene. This CDR3 contains 15 residues. V was cut by 1 base and J by 8 bases, with 15 bases left in between.

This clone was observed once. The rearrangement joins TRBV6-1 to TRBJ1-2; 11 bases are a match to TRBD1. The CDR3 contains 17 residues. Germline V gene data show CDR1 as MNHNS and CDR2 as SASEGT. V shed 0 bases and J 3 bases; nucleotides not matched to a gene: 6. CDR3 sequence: CASSEAGVGQGDYGYTF. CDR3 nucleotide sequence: TGTGCCAGCAGTGAAGCGGGAGTGGGACAGGGGGACTATGGCTACACCTTC.

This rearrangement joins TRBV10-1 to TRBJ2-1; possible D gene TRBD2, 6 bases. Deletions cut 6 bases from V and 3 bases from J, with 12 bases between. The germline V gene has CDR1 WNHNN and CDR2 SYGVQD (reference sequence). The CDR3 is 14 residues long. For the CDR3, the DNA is TGCGCCAGCAGCGAATGGGGGGACTACAATGAGCAGTTCTTC. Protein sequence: CASSEWGDYNEQFF.

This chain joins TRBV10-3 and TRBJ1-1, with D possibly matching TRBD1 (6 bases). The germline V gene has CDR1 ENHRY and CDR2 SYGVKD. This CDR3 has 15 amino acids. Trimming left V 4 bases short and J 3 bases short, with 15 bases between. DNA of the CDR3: TGTGCCATCAGTGGACAGGCCCTAGGGGACACTGAAGCTTTCTTT. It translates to CAISGQALGDTEAFF.

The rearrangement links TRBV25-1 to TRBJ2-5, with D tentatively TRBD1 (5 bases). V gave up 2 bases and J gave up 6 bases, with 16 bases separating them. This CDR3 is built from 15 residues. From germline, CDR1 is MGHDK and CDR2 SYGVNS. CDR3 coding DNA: TGTGCCAGCAGTGAACCAGGGTCCCTCAGGAAGACCCAGTACTTC. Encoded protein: CASSEPGSLRKTQYF.

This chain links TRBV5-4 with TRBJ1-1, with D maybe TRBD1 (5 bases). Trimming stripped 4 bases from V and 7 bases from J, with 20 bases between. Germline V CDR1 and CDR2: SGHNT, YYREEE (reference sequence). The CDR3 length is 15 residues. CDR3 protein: CASSPQQTRQGEAFF. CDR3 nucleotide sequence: TGTGCCAGCAGCCCACAGCAGACCCGGCAGGGTGAAGCTTTCTTT.

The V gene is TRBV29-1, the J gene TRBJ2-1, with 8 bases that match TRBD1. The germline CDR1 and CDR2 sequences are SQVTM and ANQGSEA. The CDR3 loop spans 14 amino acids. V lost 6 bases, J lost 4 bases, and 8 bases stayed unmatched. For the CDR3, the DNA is TGCAGCGTGGGTACCGGGACAGGATACAATGAGCAGTTCTTC. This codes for CSVGTGTGYNEQFF.

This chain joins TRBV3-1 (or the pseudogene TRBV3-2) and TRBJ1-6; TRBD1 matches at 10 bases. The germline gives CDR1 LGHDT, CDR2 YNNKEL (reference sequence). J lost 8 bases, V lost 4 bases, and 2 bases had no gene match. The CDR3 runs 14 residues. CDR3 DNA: TGTGCCAGCAGCCTCGGACAGGGGGATTCACCCCTCCACTTT. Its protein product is CASSLGQGDSPLHF.

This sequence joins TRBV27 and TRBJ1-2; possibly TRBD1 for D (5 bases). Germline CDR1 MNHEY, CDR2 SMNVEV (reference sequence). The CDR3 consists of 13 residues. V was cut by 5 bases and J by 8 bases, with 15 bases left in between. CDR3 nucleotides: TGTGCCAGCAGTACGACAGTATCGGGCGGCTACACCTTC. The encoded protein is CASSTTVSGGYTF.

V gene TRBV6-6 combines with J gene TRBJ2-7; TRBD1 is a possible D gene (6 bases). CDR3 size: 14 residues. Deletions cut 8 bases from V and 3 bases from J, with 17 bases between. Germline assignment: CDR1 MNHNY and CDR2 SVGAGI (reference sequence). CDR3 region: CASALPGHLYEQYF. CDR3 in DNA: TGTGCCAGCGCCCTACCGGGACACCTCTACGAGCAGTACTTC.

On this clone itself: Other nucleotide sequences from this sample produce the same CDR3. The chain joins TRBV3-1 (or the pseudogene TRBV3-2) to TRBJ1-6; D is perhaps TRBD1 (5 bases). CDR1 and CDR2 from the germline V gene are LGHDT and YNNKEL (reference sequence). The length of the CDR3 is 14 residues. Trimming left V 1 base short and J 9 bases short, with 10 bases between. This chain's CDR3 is CASSQGQGGSPLHF. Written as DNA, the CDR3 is TGTGCCAGCAGCCAAGGGCAGGGTGGTTCACCCCTCCACTTT.